The text below deals with one T cell receptor beta chain. Original processing notes: Nucleated cell number was recorded as an estimate derived from reference gene primer amplification. Libraries were prepared by immunoSEQ multiplex PCR; TCRdb keeps only in-frame clonotypes and omits some of them. That table supplies the V and J calls and clone size; D and trimming were determined from the DNA. The data contain roughly 87,000 clones, 70% to 90% of them singletons. This sample was included in a study of blood T cell repertoires in COVID-19. Background on the study: From the United States, Italy and Spain came samples of acute and convalescent COVID-19. T cells, B-cell-depleted T cells, or PBMCs provided the cDNA or gDNA that served as material.

The CDR3 has 12 amino acids. CDR1 and CDR2 (germline): ENHRY, SYGVKD. Trimming removed 7 bases at V and 1 base at J, with 7 bases between. The TCR originated in a man aged 55-75 years with acute or convalescent COVID-19. The sequencing sample was made of peripheral blood. This sequence joins TRBV10-3 and TRBJ1-1; D remains unclear. CDR3 in amino acids: CAIKGENTEAFF. The DNA of the CDR3 is TGTGCCATCAAGGGAGAGAACACTGAAGCTTTCTTT.